The 20 T cell receptor beta chains below were found in one sample sequenced in a study of technical replicates of blood from several donors. Sequencing used immunoSEQ multiplex PCR; TCRdb keeps in-frame clones, though not all of them. Seen here are about 84,000 clones, about 90% observed once, and the top ten hold 0.2% to 0.3%. The specimen sequenced was T cells isolated from PBMCs. These receptors were taken from a human donor in good health.

The chain links TRBV6-5 to TRBJ2-1; D is possibly TRBD2 (6 bases). The V end lost 7 bases, the J end lost 4 bases, and 11 bases lay between the germline ends. The CDR3 sequence is 13 residues long. Germline lookup yields CDR1 MNHEY and CDR2 SVGAGI. CDR3 sequence (DNA): TGTGCCAGCAAGACGGGAGTATACAATGAGCAGTTCTTC. Its translation is CASKTGVYNEQFF.

This chain connects TRBV6-5 to TRBJ1-1, with no clear D. The germline V and J ends were trimmed by 1 base and 8 bases, with 11 bases remaining between them. CDR3 size: 13 residues. Germline CDR1 reads MNHEY; CDR2 reads SVGAGI. CDR3 coding DNA: TGTGCCAGCAGTTACTGGCGGGGAGTAGAAGCTTTCTTT. The encoded protein is CASSYWRGVEAFF.

The table lists this clone with a count of one. The gene calls are TRBV28 and TRBJ2-7; TRBD1 agrees at 9 bases. Germline assignment: CDR1 MDHEN and CDR2 SYDVKM. The CDR3 has 13 amino acids. V lost 7 bases to trimming and J lost 3 bases; unmatched junction nucleotides: 4. The CDR3: CASNTGGFYEQYF. The CDR3 DNA reads as TGTGCCAGCAACACAGGGGGCTTCTACGAGCAGTACTTC. The complete variable domain, with remaining parts taken from reference TRBV28 and TRBJ2-7, reads DVKVTQSSRYLVKRTGEKVFLECVQDMDHENMFWYRQDPGLGLRLIYFSYDVKMKEKGDIPEGYSVSREKKERFSLILESASTNQTSMYLCASNTGGFYEQYFGPGTRLTVT.

This sequence joins TRBV19 and TRBJ2-7; D perhaps matches TRBD1 (6 bases). V was clipped by 5 bases and J by 5 bases, with 13 bases between them. This CDR3 has 13 amino acids. Germline lookup yields CDR1 LNHDA and CDR2 SQIVND (reference sequence). The CDR3 nucleotides are TGTGCCAGTAGTTTCAGGGGTGCCGACGAGCAGTACTTC. It encodes CASSFRGADEQYF.

The sample holds a few counts of this clone. V and J are TRBV30 and TRBJ2-2; D unclear. The CDR3 loop spans 11 amino acids. Germline assignment: CDR1 GTSNPN and CDR2 SVGIG (reference sequence). The CDR3 DNA is TGTGCTCGACAATTCACCGGGGAGCTGTTTTTT. It codes for CARQFTGELFF.

The chain combines TRBV7-2 with TRBJ2-7, with 7 bases lining up with TRBD1. The CDR3 has 16 residues. Trimming removed 4 bases from V and 6 bases from J; junction bases left unmatched: 15. The germline V gene encodes CDR1 SGHTA and CDR2 FQGNSA. CDR3 coding DNA: TGTGCCAGCAGCTCTCTAACAGGGGTCACTCGATCCGAGCAGTACTTC. It codes for CASSSLTGVTRSEQYF.

The chain couples TRBV9 to TRBJ1-3; D call uncertain. The CDR3 spans 17 residues. The V end lost 2 bases, the J end lost 0 bases, and 15 bases lay between the germline ends. Germline V gives CDR1 SGDLS, CDR2 YYNGEE. CDR3 DNA sequence: TGTGCCAGCAGCGTGACCGCGGGATCTTTCTCTGGAAACACCATATATTTT. This gives the protein CASSVTAGSFSGNTIYF.

V usage is TRBV4-1 and J usage is TRBJ2-3; 7 bases map to TRBD2. The J segment lost 3 bases and the V segment lost 3 bases, leaving 3 bases of the junction unmatched. The germline gives CDR1 MGHRA, CDR2 YSYEKL. The CDR3 has 14 residues. The CDR3 DNA reads TGCGCCAGCAGCCAGGTGGGAGGGACAGATACGCAGTATTTT. Its protein is CASSQVGGTDTQYF.

The chain carries TRBV7-8 and TRBJ1-3, with D tentatively TRBD1 (6 bases). Germline values: CDR1 SGHVS, CDR2 FQNEAQ. The CDR3 is made up of 14 amino acids. Deletions cut 1 base from V and 11 bases from J, with 15 bases between. The CDR3 nucleotides are TGTGCCAGCAGCTTAGGATGGACAGCAGGAGCCATATATTTT. This codes for CASSLGWTAGAIYF.

The rearrangement uses TRBV6-5 and TRBJ2-1, with 9 bases identical to TRBD1. CDR1 is MNHEY and CDR2 is SVGAGI in the germline V gene. This CDR3 is 14 amino acids long. J was trimmed by 7 bases and V by 4 bases; bases with no gene match: 5. CDR3 nucleotide sequence: TGTGCCAGCAGTTTAGGGACAGGGTGGAATGAGCAGTTCTTC. It encodes CASSLGTGWNEQFF.

Notes on this clone: The junction departs from the called germline gene at one end, perhaps through a read error. The J gene is TRBJ2-1, the V gene TRBV18; D may be TRBD2 (5 bases). Germline-derived CDR1 and CDR2 are KGHSH and LQKENI. This CDR3 is built from 13 residues. The CDR3 loop is CASSAGGYHEQFF. The CDR3 DNA reads as TGTGCCAGTTCCGCCGGAGGCTACCATGAGCAGTTCTTC.

J is TRBJ1-2 and V is TRBV6-5; D might be TRBD1 (5 bases). The CDR3 has 15 residues. Germline V lookup: CDR1 MNHEY, CDR2 SVGAGI. V was pared by 0 bases and J by 8 bases, with 16 bases between. The CDR3 sequence is CASSYSMLGEGGYTF. Here the CDR3 DNA reads TGTGCCAGCAGTTACTCGATGCTCGGGGAGGGGGGCTACACCTTC.

This clone was observed once. The rearrangement links TRBV10-1 to TRBJ2-3, with a possible D match to TRBD2 (6 bases). Germline CDR1 reads WNHNN; CDR2 reads SYGVQD (reference sequence). The germline V and J ends were trimmed by 8 bases and 2 bases, with 14 bases remaining between them. CDR3 length: 14 residues. CDR3 DNA: TGCGCCAGCCGGGACTCAAGTTTCACAGATACGCAGTATTTT. Translating gives CASRDSSFTDTQYF.

CDR3 residues: CASSEAVDRMNTEAFF. CDR3 nucleotide sequence: TGTGCCAGCAGTGAAGCCGTTGACAGGATGAACACTGAAGCTTTCTTT. J is TRBJ1-1 and V is TRBV6-1, with D possibly being TRBD1 (6 bases). Germline V lookup: CDR1 MNHNS, CDR2 SASEGT. CDR3 size: 16 residues. Trimming removed 0 bases at V and 0 bases at J, with 11 bases between.

This chain connects TRBV5-5 to TRBJ2-7; TRBD1 might be the D (6 bases). Germline V gene sequence: CDR1 SGHKS, CDR2 YYEKEE (reference sequence). This CDR3 region has 14 residues. V gave up 7 bases and J gave up 2 bases, with 16 bases separating them. The CDR3 loop is CASLPGHTTYEQYF. The CDR3 DNA sequence: TGTGCCAGCCTCCCGGGACACACCACCTACGAGCAGTACTTC.

This chain links TRBV11-3 with TRBJ1-1, with D possibly TRBD1 on 5 matching bases. CDR3 length: 16 amino acids. Germline V gives CDR1 SGHNT, CDR2 YENEEA. V dropped 1 base and J dropped 5 bases, with 17 bases sitting between them. The CDR3 loop reads CASSLVGQLLRTEAFF. The CDR3, as DNA: TGTGCCAGCAGCTTAGTCGGACAACTCCTAAGAACTGAAGCTTTCTTT.

The chain has TRBV6-6 and TRBJ2-1, with 7 bases lining up with TRBD2. V shed 8 bases and J 7 bases; nucleotides not matched to a gene: 14. Germline V gives CDR1 MNHNY, CDR2 SVGAGI (reference sequence). There are 15 residues in the CDR3. The CDR3 sequence: CASEGRASGVNEQFF. The CDR3 nucleotides are TGTGCCAGCGAGGGTCGGGCTAGCGGAGTAAATGAGCAGTTCTTC.

This chain uses TRBV9 with TRBJ2-5, with 13 bases fitting TRBD2. The CDR3 runs to 17 residues. With V trimmed by 3 bases and J by 0 bases, 5 bases remained unmatched. Germline V gene sequence: CDR1 SGDLS, CDR2 YYNGEE. DNA for the CDR3: TGTGCCAGCAGCGCCGGACTAGCGGGGGAGTACCAAGAGACCCAGTACTTC. Its translation: CASSAGLAGEYQETQYF. The full variable domain, in which reference TRBV9 and TRBJ2-5 provide the parts outside the CDR3, is DSGVTQTPKHLITATGQRVTLRCSPRSGDLSVYWYQQSLDQGLQFLIQYYNGEERAKGNILERFSAQQFPDLHSELNLSSLELGDSALYFCASSAGLAGEYQETQYFGPGTRLLVL.

The V call is TRBV6-6, the J call TRBJ2-4, with D perhaps matching TRBD2 (6 bases). Trimming removed 5 bases from V and 1 base from J, with 12 bases in between. Germline CDR1 reads MNHNY; CDR2 reads SVGAGI (reference sequence). The CDR3 extends over 15 amino acids. Written as DNA, the CDR3 is TGTGCCAGCAGTCAGGGACTTGTCGCCAAAAACATTCAGTACTTC. Its translation: CASSQGLVAKNIQYF.

This clone is a singleton in its sample. This chain joins TRBV27 and TRBJ2-7, with 8 bases aligning to TRBD2. V dropped 2 bases and J dropped 1; count of bases not matched to a gene: 1. The V gene's germline CDR1 is MNHEY and CDR2 SMNVEV (reference sequence). The CDR3 covers 14 residues. The CDR3 region has the DNA TGTGCCAGCAGTTTAACGGGGGGGTCCTACGAGCAGTACTTC. Amino acid sequence: CASSLTGGSYEQYF.